The T cell receptor (beta chain) under discussion was sequenced for a study of T cell changes during pregnancy in multiple sclerosis. Germline V gives CDR1 SGHAT, CDR2 FQNNGV. J lost 2 bases, V lost 8 bases, and 9 bases had no gene match. This CDR3 region has 14 residues. The data were produced by immunoSEQ multiplex PCR, yet TCRdb's version contains in-frame clones alone and is incomplete. Among roughly 27,000 clones listed, approximately 91% were seen once. The TCR sequence derives from a female donor with multiple sclerosis, enrolled in a pregnancy study. The gene calls are TRBV11-2 and TRBJ2-7, with 7 bases aligning to TRBD1. The sequences come from CD8+ T cells from peripheral blood mononuclear cells, collected in the second trimester of pregnancy. This chain's CDR3 is CASEGQHPPYEQYF. The CDR3 DNA reads as TGTGCCAGCGAGGGACAGCACCCTCCCTACGAGCAGTACTTC.